These 21 T cell receptor beta chains came from one sample sequenced in a study of blood T cell repertoires in COVID-19. Using immunoSEQ multiplex PCR, the repertoire was profiled, and TCRdb retains in-frame clones only, with some absent. The sample lists some 350,000 clones; 80% to 90% were seen once. Material for sequencing was peripheral blood. These receptor sequences come from a man in his thirties or forties with active or convalescent COVID-19.

V usage is TRBV9 and J usage is TRBJ2-7, with unresolved D. There are 15 residues in the CDR3. Germline CDR1 and CDR2: SGDLS and YYNGEE. Trimming stripped 0 bases from V and 4 bases from J, with 14 bases between. The CDR3 sequence is CASSVEWAPQYEQYF. CDR3 in DNA: TGTGCCAGCAGCGTAGAGTGGGCGCCCCAATACGAGCAGTACTTC.

The gene calls are TRBV7-9 and TRBJ2-1; 10 nucleotides agree with TRBD1. The trim removed 4 bases at V and 9 bases at J, leaving 9 bases unmatched. Germline V CDR1 and CDR2: SEHNR, FQNEAQ (reference sequence). The CDR3 spans 15 residues. The CDR3 here is CASSSTGGKWGEQFF. Here the CDR3 DNA reads TGTGCCAGCAGCTCGACAGGGGGCAAGTGGGGTGAGCAGTTCTTC.

This chain connects TRBV6-2 or TRBV6-3 to TRBJ1-2, with unresolved D. The length of the CDR3 is 13 residues. V gave up 5 bases and J gave up 5 bases, with 12 bases separating them. From germline, CDR1 is MNHEY and CDR2 SVGEGT. The CDR3, as DNA: TGTGCCAGCAGTGACGGGATCACTTATGGCTACACCTTC. Its protein product is CASSDGITYGYTF.

V and J are TRBV19 and TRBJ1-1; D not certain. CDR3 length equals 11 residues. Germline loops: CDR1 LNHDA, CDR2 SQIVND (reference sequence). V dropped 6 bases and J dropped 11 bases, with 13 bases sitting between them. The CDR3 protein is CASRTWEEAFF. The CDR3 DNA reads TGTGCCAGTAGGACCTGGGAGGAGGCTTTCTTT.

The chain has TRBV28 and TRBJ1-1; maybe TRBD1 (5 bases). Germline V gene data show CDR1 as MDHEN and CDR2 as SYDVKM. The CDR3 consists of 13 residues. V lost 7 bases to trimming and J lost 5 bases, with 14 bases between them. The CDR3 is CASTQGGETEAFF. CDR3 bases: TGTGCCAGCACCCAGGGTGGGGAAACTGAAGCTTTCTTT.

The chain recombines TRBV7-2 with TRBJ1-3, with D possibly being TRBD1 (5 bases). The germline CDR1 and CDR2 sequences are SGHTA and FQGNSA. This CDR3 is built from 15 residues. V lost 5 bases to trimming and J lost 3 bases, with 14 bases between them. The CDR3 coding sequence is TGTGCCAGCAGCCGCCCGGTGGGGGGTGGAAACACCATATATTTT. Amino acids: CASSRPVGGGNTIYF.

This sequence joins TRBV5-1 and TRBJ1-2; 8 bases fit TRBD1. The ends lost 4 bases at V and 2 bases at J; junction bases unmatched: 4. Germline V gene lookup returns CDR1 SGHRS and CDR2 YFSETQ. This CDR3 has 14 residues. The CDR3 protein is CASSPDRANYGYTF. CDR3 nucleotides: TGCGCCAGCAGCCCGGACAGGGCGAACTATGGCTACACCTTC.

The chain carries TRBV2 and TRBJ2-1, with 8 bases that match TRBD2. Germline V lookup: CDR1 SNHLY, CDR2 FYNNEI. Trimming removed 0 bases from V and 5 bases from J; junction bases left unmatched: 6. The CDR3 has 16 amino acids. The CDR3 region is CASSEAETSGDNEQFF. The CDR3 nucleotides read TGTGCCAGCAGTGAAGCGGAAACTAGCGGAGACAATGAGCAGTTCTTC.

A few counts support this clone. The chain couples TRBV7-9 to TRBJ1-2, with TRBD1 as a possible D gene (5 bases). The CDR3 is made up of 11 amino acids. CDR1 and CDR2 from the germline V gene are SEHNR and FQNEAQ (reference sequence). Trimming cost V 4 bases and J 8 bases, with 8 bases left between them. Here the CDR3 reads CASSWEGGYTF. DNA for the CDR3: TGTGCCAGCAGCTGGGAGGGGGGCTACACCTTC.

The V and J genes are TRBV29-1 and TRBJ2-5, with 8 bases fitting TRBD2. Germline V gives CDR1 SQVTM, CDR2 ANQGSEA. The V gene end was trimmed by 2 bases and the J gene end by 1 base; junction bases not matched to a gene: 15. The CDR3 sequence is 18 residues long. CDR3 region: CSVELLAAGGKSQETQYF. CDR3 DNA: TGCAGCGTTGAACTTTTAGCGGCGGGGGGCAAAAGCCAAGAGACCCAGTACTTC.

The V and J genes are TRBV6-5 and TRBJ1-6; D remains ambiguous. The CDR3 is 13 residues long. CDR1 is MNHEY and CDR2 is SVGAGI in the germline V gene. Trimming took 8 bases from V and 7 from J, leaving 12 bases between them. CDR3 bases: TGTGCCAGCCGAGCGGTGAAAAATTCACCCCTCCACTTT. Protein: CASRAVKNSPLHF.

As regards this clone: Other DNA sequences in the same sample also yield this CDR3. The rearrangement uses TRBV7-9 and TRBJ2-5; 9 nucleotides agree with TRBD2. With V trimmed by 2 bases and J by 5 bases, 9 bases remained unmatched. Looked up from germline, CDR1 is SEHNR and CDR2 is FQNEAQ (reference sequence). The CDR3 has 16 residues. CDR3 amino acids: CASSLLAGRLGETQYF. The CDR3 nucleotides read TGTGCCAGCAGCTTACTAGCGGGGCGCCTGGGGGAGACCCAGTACTTC.

The V gene is TRBV29-1, the J gene TRBJ2-2, with a tentative D call TRBD1 (5 bases). Trimming removed 6 bases from V and 0 bases from J, with 8 bases in between. There are 13 residues in the CDR3. CDR1 and CDR2 from the germline V gene are SQVTM and ANQGSEA. The CDR3 loop reads CSVGQTNTGELFF. The CDR3, as DNA: TGCAGCGTCGGACAAACGAACACCGGGGAGCTGTTTTTT.

The sample holds one count of this clone. The chain couples TRBV12-3 or TRBV12-4 to TRBJ2-7; D is unresolved. This CDR3 has 13 amino acids. V lost 3 bases and J lost 2, with 8 bases in between. The CDR3 sequence: CASSLRGPYEQYF. CDR3 in DNA: TGTGCCAGCAGTTTGCGCGGCCCCTACGAGCAGTACTTC.

The genes are TRBV11-2 and TRBJ2-3; 10 bases are a match to TRBD2. Losses at the gene ends were 2 bases for V and 2 bases for J; bases not matched to a gene: 1. Germline-derived CDR1 and CDR2 are SGHAT and FQNNGV. The CDR3 covers 15 residues. The CDR3 reads CASSLTSGTTDTQYF. The CDR3 nucleotides are TGTGCCAGCAGCTTAACTAGCGGGACCACAGATACGCAGTATTTT.

In DNA form, the CDR3 reads TGTGCCAGCAGCCACTCCTACGAGCAGTACTTC. It specifies CASSHSYEQYF. The chain is built from TRBV5-6 and TRBJ2-7; unclear D gene. Trimming removed 4 bases from V and 0 bases from J, with 2 bases in between. There are 11 residues in the CDR3. Germline V gene lookup returns CDR1 SGHDT and CDR2 YYEEEE.

This clone has only one observation. The chain carries TRBV10-3 and TRBJ2-1, with 9 bases identical to TRBD2. J lost 3 bases, V lost 5 bases, and 5 bases had no gene match. The CDR3 sequence is 15 residues long. CDR1 is ENHRY, CDR2 SYGVKD, per germline. The CDR3 loop is CAISSSGSVYNEQFF. CDR3 DNA: TGTGCCATCAGTAGTAGCGGGAGTGTCTACAATGAGCAGTTCTTC.

V usage is TRBV20-1 and J usage is TRBJ2-3; 12 bases align to TRBD2. This CDR3 has 15 residues. V lost 3 bases, J lost 6 bases, and 7 bases stayed unmatched. From germline, CDR1 is DFQATT and CDR2 SNEGSKA (reference sequence). As DNA, the CDR3 is TGCAGTGCTAGTGAGAGACTAGCGGGAGCTGATACGCAGTATTTT. This encodes CSASERLAGADTQYF.

The CDR3, as DNA: TGTGCCAGCAGCGAGGGAAGGGGTGGTGGCACAGATACGCAGTATTTT. Protein product: CASSEGRGGGTDTQYF. The genes are TRBV9 and TRBJ2-3, with D possibly TRBD1 on 5 matching bases. The V gene's germline CDR1 is SGDLS and CDR2 YYNGEE. The CDR3 sequence is 16 residues long. V shed 3 bases and J shed 1 base, with 15 bases lying between them. Supplemented by reference TRBV9 and TRBJ2-3, the full variable domain reads DSGVTQTPKHLITATGQRVTLRCSPRSGDLSVYWYQQSLDQGLQFLIQYYNGEERAKGNILERFSAQQFPDLHSELNLSSLELGDSALYFCASSEGRGGGTDTQYFGPGTRLTVL.

The V gene is TRBV27, the J gene TRBJ1-4; the match to TRBD1 covers 9 bases. CDR3 length: 14 amino acids. The V segment lost 4 bases and the J segment 6 bases; nucleotides outside the gene matches: 3. Per germline, CDR1 MNHEY and CDR2 SMNVEV (reference sequence). CDR3: CASSSTGGYEKLFF. CDR3 DNA: TGTGCCAGCAGTTCGACAGGGGGTTATGAAAAACTGTTTTTT.

This sequence joins TRBV5-4 and TRBJ2-1; TRBD2 aligns across 11 bases. The germline CDR1 and CDR2 sequences are SGHNT and YYREEE (reference sequence). V was pared by 0 bases and J by 7 bases, with 3 bases of the junction left unmatched. The length of the CDR3 is 15 residues. The CDR3 is CASSLELAGGNEQFF. The CDR3 DNA follows: TGTGCCAGCAGCTTGGAGCTAGCGGGAGGAAATGAGCAGTTCTTC.